The 25 T cell receptor beta chains in this list originate from one sample, sequenced in a study of T-cell reconstitution after alpha-beta-depleted transplantation in children. As it was prepared, the TCRbeta library received unique molecular identifiers. TCRdb independently ran MiXCR on the PCR reads; one entry per CDR3 protein. In the table there are roughly 340,000 distinct CDR3 sequences, 15% to 20% of which are singletons. The specimen comprised PBMCs, mostly from graft donor cells, sampled 360 days after TCRalphabeta/CD19-depleted stem cell transplant. Receptor source: a male patient aged 2 to 9 who had a stem cell transplant for acute lymphoblastic leukemia, so the T cells may come from the graft donor.

On this clonotype: A much larger clone differs by one base, so this may be a read error. The J gene is TRBJ2-7, the V gene TRBV11-2, with no clear D. The V gene's germline CDR1 is SGHAT and CDR2 FQNNGV. The CDR3 is 11 amino acids. V was trimmed by 3 bases and J by 3 bases, leaving 3 bases between them. CDR3 in amino acids: CASSFYYEQYF. In DNA form, the CDR3 reads TGTGCCAGCAGCTTCTACTACGAGCAGTACTTC.

This clonotype was recorded a few times. An end of the junction does not agree with germline; a read error may underlie this. The chain combines TRBV7-7 with TRBJ2-4, with D perhaps matching TRBD1 or TRBD2 (5 bases each). This CDR3 comprises 14 residues. Germline V CDR1 and CDR2: SSHAT, FNYEAQ (reference sequence). The DNA for the CDR3 is TGTGCTAGCAGCGCAGGGACAGCCAAAAACATTCAGTACTTC. Protein: CASSAGTAKNIQYF.

This clonotype was seen repeatedly, ten times or more. The chain has TRBV28 and TRBJ2-2; unclear D gene. The V end was cut by 8 bases, the J end by 5 bases, with 9 bases between. CDR1 and CDR2 (germline): MDHEN, SYDVKM. The CDR3 is 12 residues long. In nucleotides, the CDR3 is TGTGCCAGCTATAGCCCTACCGGGGAGCTGTTTTTT. This gives the protein CASYSPTGELFF.

This clonotype was detected a few times. V is TRBV12-3 or TRBV12-4 and J is TRBJ1-5, with 7 bases aligning to TRBD1. The trim removed 2 bases at V and 5 bases at J, leaving 12 bases unmatched. This CDR3 has 17 residues. This CDR3 is CASSLTRGGVRDQPQHF. The CDR3 bases are TGTGCCAGCAGTTTAACCAGAGGGGGCGTCCGCGATCAGCCCCAGCATTTT.

The rearrangement uses TRBV5-6 and TRBJ2-1; D unresolved. Germline loops: CDR1 SGHDT, CDR2 YYEEEE. The CDR3 extends over 12 amino acids. The V end lost 0 bases, the J end lost 8 bases, and 6 bases lay between the germline ends. DNA for the CDR3: TGTGCCAGCAGCTTGGGTGTCGATGAGCAGTTCTTC. Translated, it gives CASSLGVDEQFF.

In this sample, this clonotype turned up many times. The J gene is TRBJ2-1, the V gene TRBV20-1; 8 bases agree with TRBD1. V dropped 5 bases and J dropped 7; count of bases not matched to a gene: 13. This CDR3 region has 15 residues. Germline V gene data show CDR1 as DFQATT and CDR2 as SNEGSKA (reference sequence). This chain's CDR3 is CSAADRDRPFNEQFF. The DNA for the CDR3 is TGCAGTGCTGCCGACCGGGACAGGCCCTTTAATGAGCAGTTCTTC.

This chain connects TRBV11-2 to TRBJ2-4, with a possible D match to TRBD2 (6 bases). Trimming cost V 6 bases and J 3 bases, with 27 bases left between them. From germline, CDR1 is SGHAT and CDR2 FQNNGV. This CDR3 comprises 19 residues. This CDR3 reads CASRPKRGGVGRDKNIQYF. In DNA form, the CDR3 reads TGTGCCAGCAGACCGAAACGGGGCGGAGTCGGGAGAGACAAAAACATTCAGTACTTC.

This clonotype was counted only a few times. The chain uses TRBV9 and TRBJ2-5; 10 nucleotides line up with TRBD2. In germline, CDR1 is SGDLS, CDR2 YYNGEE. CDR3 length: 15 amino acids. The V and J ends lost 3 bases and 3 bases, in that order; junction bases with no gene match: 5. The CDR3 region is CASSEREGLEETQYF. The CDR3 region has the DNA TGTGCCAGCAGCGAGCGGGAGGGCCTAGAAGAGACCCAGTACTTC. Based on the CDR3 plus reference TRBV9 and TRBJ2-5, the full variable domain is DSGVTQTPKHLITATGQRVTLRCSPRSGDLSVYWYQQSLDQGLQFLIQYYNGEERAKGNILERFSAQQFPDLHSELNLSSLELGDSALYFCASSEREGLEETQYFGPGTRLLVL.

This clonotype turned up a few times. The rearrangement links TRBV6-5 to TRBJ2-7, with 7 bases that match TRBD1. This CDR3 has 15 amino acids. Germline-derived CDR1 and CDR2 are MNHEY and SVGAGI. The J segment lost 2 bases and the V segment lost 0 bases, leaving 4 bases of the junction unmatched. CDR3 loop: CASSYSYGQAYEQYF. The DNA for the CDR3 is TGTGCCAGCAGTTACTCCTACGGACAGGCCTACGAGCAGTACTTC.

The chain links TRBV6-1 to TRBJ2-1, with D maybe TRBD2 (6 bases). V gave up 6 bases and J gave up 0 bases, with 15 bases separating them. The CDR3 loop spans 16 amino acids. Germline V CDR1 and CDR2: MNHNS, SASEGT. CDR3 sequence (DNA): TGTGCCAGCAGGATGACTAGGTCGGTCTCCTACAATGAGCAGTTCTTC. This sequence encodes CASRMTRSVSYNEQFF.

CDR3 residues: CSASQEFLGYGYTF. Here the CDR3 DNA reads TGCAGTGCTTCCCAGGAGTTTCTTGGCTATGGCTACACCTTC. V is TRBV20-1 and J is TRBJ1-2; D unclear. The CDR3 spans 14 residues. Trimming shortened V by 5 bases and J by 4 bases, and 17 bases separated the two germline ends. Germline CDR1 is DFQATT and CDR2 is SNEGSKA (reference sequence).

This clonotype turned up a few times. The V gene is TRBV11-2, the J gene TRBJ2-1; no firm D call. The V gene lost 1 base and the J gene lost 6 bases, with 10 bases spanning the gap. In germline, CDR1 is SGHAT, CDR2 FQNNGV. The CDR3 length is 14 residues. The CDR3 sequence is CASSLVPAPNEQFF. CDR3 DNA: TGTGCCAGCAGCTTAGTCCCTGCTCCCAATGAGCAGTTCTTC.

The chain joins TRBV13 to TRBJ2-5; TRBD1 matches at 7 bases. Germline V CDR1 and CDR2: PRHDT, FYEKMQ (reference sequence). With 0 bases clipped from V and 5 bases from J, the junction kept 9 bases outside the gene matches. CDR3 length: 16 residues. CDR3 sequence reads: CASSLGRQGVEETQYF. CDR3 sequence (DNA): TGTGCCAGCAGCTTAGGCCGCCAGGGGGTTGAGGAGACCCAGTACTTC.

This clonotype was recorded many times. V and J are TRBV5-1 and TRBJ1-4; no definite D call. V was clipped by 1 base and J by 5 bases, with 6 bases between them. The CDR3 sequence is 13 residues long. The germline CDR1 and CDR2 sequences are SGHRS and YFSETQ. CDR3 DNA sequence: TGCGCCAGCAGCTTGTCGCAGAATGAAAAACTGTTTTTT. Its translation: CASSLSQNEKLFF. Variable domain in full (rest from reference TRBV5-1 and TRBJ1-4): KAGVTQTPRYLIKTRGQQVTLSCSPISGHRSVSWYQQTPGQGLQFLFEYFSETQRNKGNFPGRFSGRQFSNSRSEMNVSTLELGDSALYLCASSLSQNEKLFFGSGTQLSVL.

CDR3 protein: CASSFWGNRGRTKLHF. In nucleotides, the CDR3 is TGTGCCAGCAGTTTTTGGGGAAACAGGGGTCGGACTAAACTCCACTTT. The chain is built from TRBV27 and TRBJ1-6; 7 nucleotides agree with TRBD1. J gave up 16 bases and V 3 bases, and 18 bases lay outside the gene matches. The CDR3 runs to 16 residues. Germline V gene lookup returns CDR1 MNHEY and CDR2 SMNVEV (reference sequence).

The chain links TRBV20-1 to TRBJ1-2; 10 bases agree with TRBD1. CDR3 length equals 15 residues. Looked up from germline, CDR1 is DFQATT and CDR2 is SNEGSKA (reference sequence). J gave up 4 bases and V 6 bases, and 11 bases lay outside the gene matches. DNA of the CDR3: TGCAGTGCCGTCCCGGGACAGGGGTTGAGCTATGGCTACACCTTC. Residues: CSAVPGQGLSYGYTF.

This clonotype was observed a handful of times. The genes are TRBV5-1 and TRBJ1-1; D unclear. CDR3 length: 15 residues. Trimming stripped 0 bases from V and 1 base from J, with 10 bases between. Germline V gives CDR1 SGHRS, CDR2 YFSETQ. In DNA form, the CDR3 reads TGCGCCAGCAGCTTGGGATTCGGGCCGAACACTGAAGCTTTCTTT. It yields the protein CASSLGFGPNTEAFF.

The rearrangement joins TRBV9 to TRBJ2-3; no clear D gene. The germline V gene encodes CDR1 SGDLS and CDR2 YYNGEE. V lost 0 bases and J 6 bases, leaving 8 bases between the germline ends. The CDR3 totals 13 residues. In nucleotides, the CDR3 is TGTGCCAGCAGCGTAGCCCCGGTGGATACGCAGTATTTT. Translating gives CASSVAPVDTQYF.

This chain uses TRBV6-1 with TRBJ2-3; D may be TRBD1 or TRBD2 (7 bases each). CDR1 is MNHNS, CDR2 SASEGT, per germline. The CDR3 length is 16 residues. Between the trimmed V and J ends, which lost 5 bases and 2 bases, there was a span of 17 bases. In DNA, the CDR3 is TGTGCCAGCAGTCCTGCAGGGGGGGGGCCCACAGATACGCAGTATTTT. This sequence encodes CASSPAGGGPTDTQYF.

The CDR3, as DNA: TGCGCCAGCAGCTTGGTTGGCACTGCCTTCTCCTCCTACAATGAGCAGTTCTTC. Translation gives CASSLVGTAFSSYNEQFF. The rearrangement uses TRBV5-1 and TRBJ2-1; D remains unclear. CDR1 and CDR2 (germline): SGHRS, YFSETQ. The CDR3 runs 18 residues. V shed 0 bases and J shed 0 bases, with 16 bases lying between them.

This clonotype was detected only a few times. The V and J genes are TRBV19 and TRBJ2-1, with D uncertain. The CDR3 is 14 amino acids. V gave up 3 bases and J gave up 0 bases, with 6 bases separating them. Germline values: CDR1 LNHDA, CDR2 SQIVND (reference sequence). CDR3 protein: CASSIGYSYNEQFF. The CDR3, as DNA: TGTGCCAGTAGTATTGGATACTCCTACAATGAGCAGTTCTTC.

In this sample, this clonotype turned up a few times. The V gene is TRBV20-1, the J gene TRBJ2-3; D gene uncertain. The V end was cut by 3 bases, the J end by 11 bases, with 12 bases between. The CDR3 sequence is 11 residues long. In germline, CDR1 is DFQATT, CDR2 SNEGSKA (reference sequence). CDR3 in amino acids: CSARIGSLQYF. The DNA of the CDR3 is TGCAGTGCTAGGATCGGATCTCTGCAGTATTTT.

V is TRBV29-1 and J is TRBJ2-2, with TRBD1 as a possible D gene (5 bases). CDR1 is SQVTM and CDR2 is ANQGSEA in the germline V gene. This CDR3 is 14 amino acids long. Trimming shortened V by 3 bases and J by 1 base, and 9 bases separated the two germline ends. CDR3 amino acids: CSVDRVKNTGELFF. In nucleotides, the CDR3 is TGCAGCGTTGACAGGGTCAAGAACACCGGGGAGCTGTTTTTT.

The sample holds one count of this clonotype. The V and J genes are TRBV7-8 and TRBJ2-4; D not certain. Germline V gives CDR1 SGHVS, CDR2 FQNEAQ. CDR3 length: 17 amino acids. Trimming removed 0 bases at V and 4 bases at J, with 16 bases between. The CDR3 nucleotides read TGTGCCAGCAGCTTAGCCGTAGGCCCGCGGCCTAAAAACATTCAGTACTTC. Encoded protein: CASSLAVGPRPKNIQYF. Filled out from reference TRBV7-8 and TRBJ2-4, the complete variable domain reads GAGVSQSPRYKVAKRGQDVALRCDPISGHVSLFWYQQALGQGPEFLTYFQNEAQLDKSGLPSDRFFAERPEGSVSTLKIQRTQQEDSAVYLCASSLAVGPRPKNIQYFGAGTRLSVL.

This clonotype occurred a few times. The chain employs TRBV7-8 and TRBJ1-5, with 7 bases identical to TRBD1. CDR1 is SGHVS and CDR2 is FQNEAQ in the germline V gene. Losses at the gene ends were 1 base for V and 4 bases for J; bases not matched to a gene: 7. The CDR3 loop spans 16 amino acids. Here the CDR3 DNA reads TGTGCCAGCAGCTTAGGGGGACAGCTAGAGAATCAGCCCCAGCATTTT. It encodes CASSLGGQLENQPQHF.